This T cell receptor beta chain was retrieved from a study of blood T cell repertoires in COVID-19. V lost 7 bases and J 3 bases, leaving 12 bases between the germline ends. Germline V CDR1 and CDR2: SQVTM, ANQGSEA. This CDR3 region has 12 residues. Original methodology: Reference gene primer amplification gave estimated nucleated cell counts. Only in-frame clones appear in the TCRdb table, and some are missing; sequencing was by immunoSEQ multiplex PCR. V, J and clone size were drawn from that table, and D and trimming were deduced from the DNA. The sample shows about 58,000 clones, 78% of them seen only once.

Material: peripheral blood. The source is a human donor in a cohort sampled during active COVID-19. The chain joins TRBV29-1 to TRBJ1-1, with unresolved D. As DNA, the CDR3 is TGCAGCGCCCAAGCCCAGGACACTGAAGCTTTCTTT. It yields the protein CSAQAQDTEAFF.